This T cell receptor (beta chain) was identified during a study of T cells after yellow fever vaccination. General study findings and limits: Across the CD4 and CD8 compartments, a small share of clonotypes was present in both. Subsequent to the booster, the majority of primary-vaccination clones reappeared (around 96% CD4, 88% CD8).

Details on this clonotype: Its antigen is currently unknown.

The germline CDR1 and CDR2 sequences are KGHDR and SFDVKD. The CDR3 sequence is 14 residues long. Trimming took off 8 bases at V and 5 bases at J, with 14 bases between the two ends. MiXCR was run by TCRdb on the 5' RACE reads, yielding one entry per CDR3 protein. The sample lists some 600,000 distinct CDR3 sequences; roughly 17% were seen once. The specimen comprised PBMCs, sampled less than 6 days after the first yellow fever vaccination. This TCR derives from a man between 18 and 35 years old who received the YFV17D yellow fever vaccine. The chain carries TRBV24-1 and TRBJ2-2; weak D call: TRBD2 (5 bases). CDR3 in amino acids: CATTGELRTGELFF. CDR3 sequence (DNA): TGTGCCACCACTGGGGAGTTAAGGACCGGGGAGCTGTTTTTT.